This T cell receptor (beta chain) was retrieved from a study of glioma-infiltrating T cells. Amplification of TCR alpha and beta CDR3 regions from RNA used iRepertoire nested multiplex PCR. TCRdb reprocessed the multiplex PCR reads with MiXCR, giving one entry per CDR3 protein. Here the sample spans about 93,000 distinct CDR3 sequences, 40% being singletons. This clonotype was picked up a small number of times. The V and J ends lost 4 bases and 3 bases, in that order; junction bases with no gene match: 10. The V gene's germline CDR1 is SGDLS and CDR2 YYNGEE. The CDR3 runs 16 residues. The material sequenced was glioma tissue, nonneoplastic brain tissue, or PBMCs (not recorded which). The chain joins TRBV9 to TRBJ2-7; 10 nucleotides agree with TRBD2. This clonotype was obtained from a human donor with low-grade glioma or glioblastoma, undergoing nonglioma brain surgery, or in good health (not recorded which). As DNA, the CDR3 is TGTGCCAGCAGCCCCCAGACGGGACTAGCGATCTACGAGCAGTACTTC. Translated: CASSPQTGLAIYEQYF.